This T cell receptor beta chain originates from a study of cytomegalovirus exposure and HLA in healthy donors (TCRdb year 2017). With regard to the full study: According to an earlier analysis of 550 to 750 of the donors, roughly 180 million T cells yielded roughly 110 million unique TCR beta sequences and around 300 Gb of sequence data. About 300 gigabases of sequencing data and 75 million to 85 million unique TCR sequences made up an early release that covered approximately 620 HLA-typed donors. The genetic ancestry cluster associated with self-reported Caucasian donors included approximately 85% of the roughly 410 genotyped donors. The aim of the study was to test whether cataloging public T cell receptors could identify signatures of past pathogen exposure. Using immunosequencing, the study profiled T cell repertoires from fewer than 700 subjects and related those repertoires to cytomegalovirus serostatus. Along with the 666-subject first cohort, a separate validation cohort of 120 different subjects was used. To predict cytomegalovirus infection status, the study brought together high-throughput TCR immunosequencing, statistical association of individual TCRs with disease status, and machine learning. A later analysis re-analyzed previously published TCR beta repertoires from about 600 donors and added high-resolution HLA genotyping to study TCR occurrence patterns. The later analysis used no new phenotypic data to find candidate immune exposures, relying instead on TCR beta sequences and their occurrence across donors. In an earlier analysis of a few hundred of the donors, high-throughput TCR beta sequencing was used to judge whether each TCR beta V gene segment behaved as functional or pseudogenic. Alongside the repertoire data, information on donor age, sex, ethnicity and CMV serostatus was compiled. In a later genetic analysis, genome-wide SNP genotypes for about 55% of the roughly 700 donors were used, and that subset was treated as a discovery cohort. All discovery cohort repertoires had been generated on a single sequencing platform. HLA typing covered class I and class II loci at four-digit resolution. Typing coverage varied by locus: roughly 629-630 donors for A, B, C, DRB1 and DQB1; under 550 for DQA1; about 590 for DPA1; approximately 450 for DPB1. Four to six DR-DQ haplotypes were handled as single units for association and clustering, since linkage in the cohort was strong. Among roughly 400 genotyped donors of the cohort, an average of roughly 230,000 unique TCR beta nucleotide sequences was sequenced per donor, of which approximately 18% were non-productive. The paper's findings and limits, for the study overall: A later analysis found that HLA-associated TCR beta chains were more clonally expanded and had lower generation probabilities than equally common non-associated chains. It was suggested by the authors that the approach could potentially be generalized to other disease states and immunological phenotypes. When HLA alleles, especially DR and DQ, strongly co-occurred, attributing TCR associations to individual alleles was difficult. In an earlier analysis of 587 of the donors, most TCR beta V segments were observed in productive rearrangements about 90% or about 30% of the time, broadly matching IMGT annotations. HLA typing was unavailable for some donors at each locus, so association tests used only the typed subset. The only immune exposure information available for the cohort was CMV serostatus. The study gave a list of over 150 TCR beta chains associated with cytomegalovirus. Only TCR beta chains were sequenced in this cohort, and the absence of alpha or paired-chain data limited detectable features. A further reported finding was that TCR beta sequences accurately predicted the HLA-A and HLA-B alleles for most subjects in the first cohort. Several of the top co-occurrence clusters appeared to be linked to parvovirus B19, influenza, CMV and Epstein-Barr virus, according to a later analysis. While some public TCRs were present in many individuals, most TCR sequences turned up only very rarely across donors. In a later genetic analysis, fewer N-insertions in productive TCRs were reported among donors in an Asian-associated ancestry cluster than the roughly 640-donor mean. In a later analysis, most CMV-associated TCR beta chains were found to appear HLA-restricted, with HLA associations seemingly driven largely by CMV exposure. Sequencing depth was assumed to be roughly uniform across donors in the presence/absence analyses, though that assumption may not hold. Correlated functional status among segregating V segments might reflect linkage disequilibrium, but an unknown experimental factor could not be ruled out. A cluster of highly shared sequence variants was judged likely to represent a technical artifact of the sequencing pipeline. In a later analysis, over 15,000 TCR beta sequences were associated with specific HLA alleles at a false discovery rate of 0.05. Around 16 rarely observed V segments, including chromosome 9 orphons, were excluded from the earlier analysis of several hundred of the donors because counts were too low. In vitro tests confirmed that three of the cytomegalovirus-associated TCR beta chains recognize cytomegalovirus antigens. An association between a missense DCLRE1C variant and V-gene and J-gene trimming of TCR beta chains was found in a later genetic analysis and replicated in an independent cohort. A later analysis found that TCR association rates varied across HLA loci, with DRB1 alleles showing the most associated TCRs and HLA-C alleles the fewest. The classifier was reported to diagnose cytomegalovirus status with high specificity and sensitivity in both the original and validation cohorts.

The protocol used for the library was the immunoSEQ multiplex PCR assay. For the multiplex PCR, a mixture combining 60 forward primers for TCR Vbeta segments and 13 reverse primers for TCR Jbeta segments was used. A multiplex PCR assay on genomic DNA amplified the CDR3 region of rearranged TCR beta genes. Amplified TCR beta libraries were sequenced as 87-base-pair reads on the Illumina HiSeq System. As for how the authors treated the data: A later analysis counted about 80 million unique TCR beta chains across the roughly 700 repertoires, and some 11 million of these chains were shared by at least two donors. To remove PCR and sequencing errors, raw reads were error-corrected and collapsed into unique sequences using a nearest-neighbor algorithm that merged closely related sequences. V, D and J gene segments were assigned by aligning CDR3 sequences to IMGT reference sequences. For a sequence to be retained, a match of at least six nucleotides was required to both a V gene segment and a J gene segment. A rearrangement counted as productive if the CDR3 had no stop codons and remained in frame with V and J, and every other rearrangement counted as non-productive. CDR3 was defined by IMGT convention, running from the second conserved V-encoded cysteine to the conserved J-encoded phenylalanine. In an earlier analysis of roughly 610 of the donors, sequences lacking an unambiguous match to a single V gene segment were excluded. An earlier analysis of 587 of the donors called V segments functional above 56.7% productive rearrangements and segregating when the between-donor standard deviation exceeded 5%. A statistical classification framework was built for diagnosing cytomegalovirus status from the catalog of TCR beta chain sequences. A later analysis assigned V and J genes by comparing TCR nucleotide sequences with IMGT/GENE-DB human TR gene sequences. The TCRdist pipeline was used in a later analysis to assign CDR3 sequences and most-parsimonious VDJ recombination scenarios. In a later analysis, every TCR beta chain was defined by the combination of its CDR3 amino acid sequence and its V-gene family, and reads without a unique V-gene family were dropped. A later analysis removed several hundred highly shared, low-generation-probability nucleotide sequences to deal with suspected cross-contamination and a sequencing artifact. In a later analysis, a clonal expansion index was calculated for each public chain from normalized within-repertoire ranks of inferred template counts. A later analysis computed generation probabilities with a VDJ recombination model fitted to out-of-frame rearrangements, and checked the results against IGoR. Hypergeometric tests were used in a later analysis to score TCR-TCR, TCR-HLA and TCR-CMV co-occurrence, with a repertoire-size bias correction applied to the TCR pairs. In a later analysis, false discovery rates were estimated by permuting HLA or CMV assignments 20 times. In a later analysis, co-occurring TCRs were grouped using DBSCAN, with TCRdist sequence similarity added in when clustering inside HLA-allele-positive subsets. Co-occurrence clustering excluded repertoires with fewer than 30,000 or more than 120,000 public chains, plus five with anomalous nucleotide sharing. The immuneACCESS repertoire file appears here via TCRdb, limited to in-frame rearrangements. These files lack a portion of the clones; in checked studies, under half of the deficit traces to unresolved V genes, and the cause of the others is not known. The DNA gave D and trimming, while V, J and clone size come from that table. The sample has some 180,000 clones on record, roughly 78% of them singletons. The top ten clonotypes cover 4% to 4.5% of the sample.

The cohort comprised around 700 healthy bone marrow donors. At the time of sampling, all cohort members were nominally healthy, though unrecorded immune exposures were likely present. The donor was CMV seropositive and belonged to the group of more than 250 seropositive cohort members. A peripheral blood sample was collected from each donor, and TCR beta sequencing was performed on peripheral blood mononuclear cells. The Qiagen DNeasy Blood Extraction Kit was used to extract genomic DNA from the blood cell samples. In regard to this clone: Its antigen is still unknown. No base qualities exist here, and no much larger clone lies one base off it.

Sequencing was carried out using PBMCs. The TCR was taken from a woman in her 30s in good health and CMV-seropositive.

The base sequence is TGTGCCAGTAGTATAGCTGCGGGGAGCTCCTACGAGCAGTACTTC. Translated, it reads CASSIAAGSSYEQYF. The chain is made from TRBV19 and TRBJ2-7; the D segment could be TRBD2, given 6 matching bases. V sheds 1 base and J sheds 0 bases, leaving 10 bases between their ends. CDR1 is given as LNHDA and CDR2 as SQIVND, both from the germline V gene (reference sequence). From its cysteine to its phenylalanine, the CDR3 spans 15 amino acids. Only the CDR3 DNA is retained, 45 bases long and in frame from the first base.